This TCR beta chain was documented in a study of blood T cell repertoires in COVID-19. Study details: Both acute and convalescent COVID-19 samples were obtained from the United States, Italy and Spain. The analysed material was cDNA or gDNA that came from T cells, B-cell-depleted T cells, or PBMCs.

CDR1 and CDR2 (germline): SGHNT, YYREEE (reference sequence). V lost 4 bases, J lost 4 bases, and 9 bases stayed unmatched. CDR3 length: 15 residues. In the authors' methods: Scientists estimated how many nucleated cells there were by amplifying reference gene primers. Profiling relied on immunoSEQ multiplex PCR, and the TCRdb table lists in-frame clones only, not all of them. D and trimming were read from the DNA, whereas the V and J calls and clone size are those reported in that table. The profile shows more than 85,000 clones, approximately 80% of them singletons. This chain uses TRBV5-4 with TRBJ1-2; the match to TRBD1 covers 8 bases. Input material: peripheral blood. This receptor was identified in a man between 70 and 80 years old with acute or convalescent COVID-19. The CDR3 DNA sequence: TGTGCCAGCAGCAACCGGGACAGGCCCATCTATGGCTACACCTTC. Encoded protein: CASSNRDRPIYGYTF.